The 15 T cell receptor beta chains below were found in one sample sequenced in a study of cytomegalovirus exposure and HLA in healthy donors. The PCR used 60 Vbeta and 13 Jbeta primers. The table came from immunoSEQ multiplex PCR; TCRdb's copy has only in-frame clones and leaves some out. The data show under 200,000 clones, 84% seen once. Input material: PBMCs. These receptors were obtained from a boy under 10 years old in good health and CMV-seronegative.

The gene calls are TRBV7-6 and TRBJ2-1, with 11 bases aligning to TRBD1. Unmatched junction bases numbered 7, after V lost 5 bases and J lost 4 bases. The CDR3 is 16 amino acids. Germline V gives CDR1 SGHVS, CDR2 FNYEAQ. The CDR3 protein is CASSPPGQGAYNEQFF. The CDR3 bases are TGTGCCAGCAGCCCACCTGGACAGGGGGCTTACAATGAGCAGTTCTTC.

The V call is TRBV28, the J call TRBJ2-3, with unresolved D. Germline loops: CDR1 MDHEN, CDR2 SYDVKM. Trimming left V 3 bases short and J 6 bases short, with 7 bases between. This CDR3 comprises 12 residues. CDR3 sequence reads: CASSLTEDTQYF. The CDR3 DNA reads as TGTGCCAGCAGTTTGACGGAGGATACGCAGTATTTT.

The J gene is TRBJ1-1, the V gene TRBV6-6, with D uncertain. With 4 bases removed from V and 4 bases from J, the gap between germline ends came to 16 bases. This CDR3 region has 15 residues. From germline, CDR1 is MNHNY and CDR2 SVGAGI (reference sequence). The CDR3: CASSSDRELSTEAFF. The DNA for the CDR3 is TGTGCCAGCAGTTCCGATCGGGAGTTGAGCACTGAAGCTTTCTTT.

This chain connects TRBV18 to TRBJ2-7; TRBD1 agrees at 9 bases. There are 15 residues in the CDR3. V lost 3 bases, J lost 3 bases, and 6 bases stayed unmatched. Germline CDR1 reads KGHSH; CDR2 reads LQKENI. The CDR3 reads CASSPGTGSHYEQYF. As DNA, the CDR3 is TGTGCCAGCTCACCCGGGACAGGGTCCCACTACGAGCAGTACTTC.

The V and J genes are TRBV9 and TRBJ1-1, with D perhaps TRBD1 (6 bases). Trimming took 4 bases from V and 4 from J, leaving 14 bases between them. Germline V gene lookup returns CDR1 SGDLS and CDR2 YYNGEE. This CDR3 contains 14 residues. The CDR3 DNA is TGTGCCAGCAGCTTGGACCAGGGGCCCACTGAAGCTTTCTTT. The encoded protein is CASSLDQGPTEAFF.

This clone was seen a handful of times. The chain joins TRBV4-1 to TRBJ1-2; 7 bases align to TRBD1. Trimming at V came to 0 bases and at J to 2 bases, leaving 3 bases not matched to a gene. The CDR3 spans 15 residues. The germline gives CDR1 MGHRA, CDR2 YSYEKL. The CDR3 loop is CASSQDPTGNYGYTF. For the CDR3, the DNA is TGCGCCAGCAGCCAAGACCCGACAGGGAACTATGGCTACACCTTC.

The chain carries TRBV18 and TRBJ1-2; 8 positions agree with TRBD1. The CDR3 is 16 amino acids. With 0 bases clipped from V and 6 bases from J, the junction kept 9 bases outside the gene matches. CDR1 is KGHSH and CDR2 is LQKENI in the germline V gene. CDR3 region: CASSPPGQGPLDGYTF. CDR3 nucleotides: TGTGCCAGCTCACCACCTGGACAGGGCCCCCTTGATGGCTACACCTTC.

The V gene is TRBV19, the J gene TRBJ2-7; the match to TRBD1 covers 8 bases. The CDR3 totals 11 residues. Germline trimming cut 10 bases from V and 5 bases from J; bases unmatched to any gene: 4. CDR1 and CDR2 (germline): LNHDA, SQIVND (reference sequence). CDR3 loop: CATGQGDEQYF. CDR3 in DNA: TGTGCCACCGGACAGGGCGACGAGCAGTACTTC. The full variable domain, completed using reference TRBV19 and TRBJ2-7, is DGGITQSPKYLFRKEGQNVTLSCEQNLNHDAMYWYRQDPGQGLRLIYYSQIVNDFQKGDIAEGYSVSREKKESFPLTVTSAQKNPTAFYLCATGQGDEQYFGPGTRLTVT.

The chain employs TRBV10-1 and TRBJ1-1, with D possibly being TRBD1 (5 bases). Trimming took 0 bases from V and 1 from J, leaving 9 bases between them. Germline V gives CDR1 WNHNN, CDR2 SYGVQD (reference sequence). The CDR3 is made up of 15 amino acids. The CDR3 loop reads CASSESRQGNTEAFF. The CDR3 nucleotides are TGCGCCAGCAGTGAGTCGAGGCAGGGGAACACTGAAGCTTTCTTT.

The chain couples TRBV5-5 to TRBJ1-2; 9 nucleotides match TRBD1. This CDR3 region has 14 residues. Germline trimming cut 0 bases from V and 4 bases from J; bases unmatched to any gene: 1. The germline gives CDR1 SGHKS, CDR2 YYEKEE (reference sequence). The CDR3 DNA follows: TGTGCCAGCAGCTTGGGACAGGGGGTCTATGGCTACACCTTC. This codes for CASSLGQGVYGYTF.

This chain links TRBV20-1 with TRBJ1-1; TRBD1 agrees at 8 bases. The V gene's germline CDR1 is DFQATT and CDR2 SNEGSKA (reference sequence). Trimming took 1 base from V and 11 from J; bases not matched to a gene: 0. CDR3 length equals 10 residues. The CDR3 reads CSARGTGAFF. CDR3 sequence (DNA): TGCAGTGCTAGAGGGACAGGGGCTTTCTTT.

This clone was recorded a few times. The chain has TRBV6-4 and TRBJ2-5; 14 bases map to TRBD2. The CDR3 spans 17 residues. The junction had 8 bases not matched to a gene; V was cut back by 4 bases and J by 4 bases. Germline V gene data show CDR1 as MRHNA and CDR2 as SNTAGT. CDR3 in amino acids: CASSGPGLAGARETQYF. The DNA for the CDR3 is TGTGCCAGCAGTGGGCCGGGACTAGCGGGAGCGAGAGAGACCCAGTACTTC.

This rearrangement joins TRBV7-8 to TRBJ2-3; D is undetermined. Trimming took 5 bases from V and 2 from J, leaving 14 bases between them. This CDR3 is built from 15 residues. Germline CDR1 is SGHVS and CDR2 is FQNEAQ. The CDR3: CASSPFGLNTDTQYF. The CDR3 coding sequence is TGTGCCAGCAGCCCGTTTGGGCTGAACACAGATACGCAGTATTTT.

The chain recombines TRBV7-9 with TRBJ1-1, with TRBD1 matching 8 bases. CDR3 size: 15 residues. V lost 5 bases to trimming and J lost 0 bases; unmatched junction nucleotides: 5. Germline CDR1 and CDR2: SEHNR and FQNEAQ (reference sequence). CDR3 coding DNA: TGTGCCAGCAGCCATTCGACAGGGGTGAACACTGAAGCTTTCTTT. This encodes CASSHSTGVNTEAFF.

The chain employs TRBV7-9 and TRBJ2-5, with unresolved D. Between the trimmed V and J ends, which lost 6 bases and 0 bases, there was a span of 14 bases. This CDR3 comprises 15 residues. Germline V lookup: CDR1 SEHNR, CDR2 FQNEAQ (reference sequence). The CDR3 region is CASRHPRSDQETQYF. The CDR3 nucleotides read TGTGCCAGCAGACACCCCCGATCTGACCAAGAGACCCAGTACTTC.